Listed below are T cell receptor beta chains from one sample, sequenced in a study of T-cell memory formation after mild COVID-19. TCRdb recomputed calls from the 5' RACE reads with MiXCR, one row per CDR3 protein. Counted here are about 310,000 distinct CDR3 sequences, around 19% occurring once; the ten biggest clones make up around a fifth. Sequencing was done on a sample of PBMCs or a T cell subset sorted from them (not recorded which). These receptor sequences come from a man between 18 and 29 years old who had mild COVID-19 (a few samples of this study predate the infection). Cell type and time point are not known. CDR3s include the opening cysteine and the closing phenylalanine or tryptophan. Fields, in order: clone size, J gene, D gene, CDR3 length, V gene, CDR3 protein, CDR3 DNA. A D gene is named only where the DNA matches it firmly. The listing skips clone size in some rows; elsewhere it reads once, few, many or a size class.

abundance: -
j_gene: TRBJ1-1
d_gene: -
len: 15
v_gene: TRBV7-6
CDR3aa: CASSLGPGEATEAFF
CDR3nt: TGTGCCAGCAGCCTGGGTCCAGGGGAGGCCACTGAAGCTTTCTTT

abundance: -
j_gene: TRBJ1-6
d_gene: -
len: 15
v_gene: TRBV5-1
CDR3aa: CASSLEEAYNSPLHF
CDR3nt: TGCGCCAGCAGCTTGGAAGAAGCCTATAATTCACCCCTCCACTTT

abundance: -
j_gene: TRBJ2-7
d_gene: -
len: 12
v_gene: TRBV4-2
CDR3aa: CASSQDGREQYF
CDR3nt: TGTGCCAGCAGCCAAGATGGTCGCGAGCAGTACTTC

abundance: many
j_gene: TRBJ2-3
d_gene: -
len: 14
v_gene: TRBV18
CDR3aa: CASSPRQGLNTQYF
CDR3nt: TGTGCCAGCTCACCCCGGCAGGGGTTGAATACGCAGTATTTT

abundance: -
j_gene: TRBJ1-3
d_gene: -
len: 15
v_gene: TRBV30
CDR3aa: CAWSVGRGTGNTIYF
CDR3nt: TGTGCCTGGAGTGTTGGAAGGGGCACTGGAAACACCATATATTTT

abundance: -
j_gene: TRBJ2-2
d_gene: TRBD2
len: 15
v_gene: TRBV11-1
CDR3aa: CASRWTSGETGELFF
CDR3nt: TGTGCCAGCAGGTGGACTAGCGGGGAGACCGGGGAGCTGTTTTTT

abundance: -
j_gene: TRBJ1-1
d_gene: -
len: 14
v_gene: TRBV20-1
CDR3aa: CSATRGQLNTEAFF
CDR3nt: TGCAGTGCTACCCGAGGACAGCTAAACACTGAAGCTTTCTTT

abundance: few
j_gene: TRBJ2-5
d_gene: TRBD1
len: 14
v_gene: TRBV6-2/TRBV6-3
CDR3aa: CASSPGDREETQYF
CDR3nt: TGTGCCAGCAGCCCAGGGGACAGAGAAGAGACCCAGTACTTC

abundance: -
j_gene: TRBJ2-5
d_gene: TRBD2
len: 15
v_gene: TRBV7-3
CDR3aa: CASSLAGGPIETQYF
CDR3nt: TGTGCCAGCAGTTTGGCGGGGGGGCCTATTGAGACCCAGTACTTC

abundance: -
j_gene: TRBJ2-3
d_gene: TRBD1
len: 15
v_gene: TRBV7-7
CDR3aa: CASSLGGGQTDTQYF
CDR3nt: TGTGCCAGCAGCTTAGGAGGGGGCCAGACAGATACGCAGTATTTT

abundance: -
j_gene: TRBJ2-7
d_gene: -
len: 14
v_gene: TRBV29-1
CDR3aa: CSALLQGFGYEQYF
CDR3nt: TGCAGCGCCCTGTTACAGGGTTTCGGCTACGAGCAGTACTTC

abundance: -
j_gene: TRBJ2-2
d_gene: -
len: 15
v_gene: TRBV4-1
CDR3aa: CASSQGFPGTGELFF
CDR3nt: TGCGCCAGCAGCCAGGGTTTCCCGGGCACCGGGGAGCTGTTTTTT

abundance: few
j_gene: TRBJ1-2
d_gene: -
len: 13
v_gene: TRBV7-9
CDR3aa: CASSDDPGGGYTF
CDR3nt: TGTGCCAGCAGCGACGACCCCGGCGGGGGCTACACCTTC

abundance: -
j_gene: TRBJ1-2
d_gene: -
len: 16
v_gene: TRBV5-1
CDR3aa: CASSLDPGQINYGYTF
CDR3nt: TGCGCCAGCAGCTTAGATCCGGGACAAATAAACTATGGCTACACCTTC

abundance: -
j_gene: TRBJ1-5
d_gene: TRBD1
len: 16
v_gene: TRBV12-3/TRBV12-4
CDR3aa: CASSPWDRAKHQPQHF
CDR3nt: TGTGCCAGCAGTCCGTGGGACAGGGCGAAACATCAGCCCCAGCATTTT

abundance: -
j_gene: TRBJ2-5
d_gene: -
len: 15
v_gene: TRBV6-2/TRBV6-3
CDR3aa: CASRPGEIFGETQYF
CDR3nt: TGTGCCAGCAGGCCGGGGGAGATTTTTGGGGAGACCCAGTACTTC

abundance: -
j_gene: TRBJ1-5
d_gene: -
len: 13
v_gene: TRBV6-1
CDR3aa: CASSDPGFQPQHF
CDR3nt: TGTGCCAGCAGTGATCCGGGCTTTCAGCCCCAGCATTTT

abundance: few
j_gene: TRBJ2-7
d_gene: -
len: 17
v_gene: TRBV3-2
CDR3aa: CASSQGLAGGSSYEQYF
CDR3nt: TGTGCCAGCAGCCAAGGACTAGCGGGGGGCAGCTCCTACGAGCAGTACTTC

abundance: few
j_gene: TRBJ2-1
d_gene: -
len: 14
v_gene: TRBV7-3
CDR3aa: CASSSGVDTNEQFF
CDR3nt: TGTGCCAGCAGCTCCGGGGTGGATACCAATGAGCAGTTCTTC

abundance: -
j_gene: TRBJ2-3
d_gene: TRBD2
len: 15
v_gene: TRBV7-2
CDR3aa: CASSLTSGDLDTQYF
CDR3nt: TGTGCCAGCAGCTTAACTAGCGGGGACTTGGATACGCAGTATTTT